This T cell receptor (beta chain) is from a study of cytotoxic CD8 clonotypes in ibrutinib-treated CLL. Study details: After a median around 13 months on treatment (6 to 36), response samples were drawn.

PBMCs were cryopreserved, and approximately 1.8 micrograms of genomic DNA from them went into TCR beta libraries. Data came from immunoSEQ multiplex PCR; TCRdb stores just in-frame clones and leaves some out. Of 200,000 or so clones listed, approximately 79% were seen once; the top ten hold over 10%. Here the sequenced sample was PBMCs, taken after 12 months of ibrutinib treatment. The receptor was isolated from a human donor with chronic lymphocytic leukemia.

As DNA, the CDR3 is TGTGCCAGTAGTAGGGGACAGGGACTTTCTAACTACGAGCAGTACTTC. Translated, it gives CASSRGQGLSNYEQYF. This sequence joins TRBV19 and TRBJ2-7, with 9 bases lining up with TRBD1. The V and J ends lost 4 bases and 3 bases, in that order; junction bases with no gene match: 10. CDR3 length: 16 residues. The germline CDR1 and CDR2 sequences are LNHDA and SQIVND (reference sequence).